A selection of T cell receptor beta chains follows, all from one sample in a study of regulatory T cells in long-lasting Graves disease. TCRdb passed the multiplex PCR reads through MiXCR, listing each CDR3 protein once. This table holds about 560,000 distinct CDR3 sequences, 15% to 20% found once. The same data also went into a second study, on T cells in Graves' hyperthyroidism and ophthalmopathy.

The source material was peripheral blood mononuclear cells (PBMCs), sampled at new diagnosis, from a patient treated with antithyroid drugs. The receptor set was obtained from a man aged 18 to 30 with Graves disease. CDR3s include the opening cysteine and the closing phenylalanine or tryptophan. D genes are given only for firm matches. The listing skips clone size in some rows; elsewhere it reads once, few, many or a size class.

NA,TRBV6-5,TRBJ1-3,NA,CASSYSRISGNTIYF,TGTGCCAGCAGTTACTCAAGGATCTCTGGAAACACCATATATTTT
NA,TRBV7-8,TRBJ2-5,NA,CASSLNGAQETQYF,TGTGCCAGCAGCTTAAACGGCGCACAAGAGACCCAGTACTTC
few,TRBV28,TRBJ1-6,NA,CASRPGFESSYNSPLHF,TGTGCCAGCAGGCCAGGGTTTGAGAGCTCCTATAATTCACCCCTCCACTTT
NA,TRBV24-1,TRBJ1-5,TRBD1,CATSDADRGANQPQHF,TGTGCCACCAGTGACGCGGACAGGGGGGCCAATCAGCCCCAGCATTTT
NA,TRBV27,TRBJ2-7,TRBD2,CASSPASSGSYEQYF,TGTGCCAGCAGTCCGGCTTCTAGCGGGAGCTACGAGCAGTACTTC
NA,TRBV5-1,TRBJ2-5,NA,CASHDSAETQYF,TGCGCCAGTCACGACAGCGCGGAGACCCAGTACTTC
many,TRBV7-8,TRBJ2-3,NA,CASSSPSGGLTHTDTQYF,TGTGCCAGCAGCTCCCCGTCGGGGGGCCTAACCCACACAGATACGCAGTATTTT
few,TRBV19,TRBJ2-1,TRBD2,CASSISSSGSNEQFF,TGTGCCAGTAGTATTTCTTCTAGCGGGAGCAATGAGCAGTTCTTC
many,TRBV28,TRBJ2-1,TRBD2,CASSLLAGGFSYNEQFF,TGTGCCAGCAGTCTACTAGCGGGAGGCTTTTCTTACAATGAGCAGTTCTTC
NA,TRBV6-1,TRBJ2-2,TRBD2,CASRTGLAGSGELFF,TGTGCCAGCAGAACCGGACTAGCGGGAAGCGGGGAGCTGTTTTTT
few,TRBV20-1,TRBJ1-4,NA,CSARDMAQNEKLFF,TGCAGTGCTAGAGATATGGCCCAGAATGAAAAACTGTTTTTT
few,TRBV7-2,TRBJ2-3,TRBD2,CASSLAGTSADTQYF,TGTGCCAGCAGCTTAGCGGGGACTAGCGCAGATACGCAGTATTTT
many,TRBV29-1,TRBJ2-3,NA,CSATGEGSDTQYF,TGCAGCGCCACGGGGGAAGGGTCAGATACGCAGTATTTT
many,TRBV6-1,TRBJ2-7,NA,CASSVPGYEQYF,TGTGCCAGCAGCGTGCCCGGGTACGAGCAGTACTTC
many,TRBV19,TRBJ2-2,TRBD2,CASTRPTSGSTGELFF,TGTGCCAGTACCCGCCCGACTAGCGGATCCACCGGGGAGCTGTTTTTT
many,TRBV4-1,TRBJ2-5,NA,CASSQETHTYQETQYF,TGCGCCAGCAGCCAAGAAACACACACGTACCAAGAGACCCAGTACTTC
few,TRBV30,TRBJ2-6,TRBD1,CAWEDRVVGANVLTF,TGTGCCTGGGAGGACAGGGTGGTTGGGGCCAACGTCCTGACTTTC
many,TRBV11-2,TRBJ2-3,TRBD2,CASSFYPGTSGSSPGTDTQYF,TGTGCCAGCAGCTTTTATCCGGGGACTAGCGGGTCGTCGCCTGGCACAGATACGCAGTATTTT
few,TRBV12-3/TRBV12-4,TRBJ1-5,NA,CASRPMGSNQPQHF,TGTGCCAGCAGGCCTATGGGGAGCAATCAGCCCCAGCATTTT
NA,TRBV12-5,TRBJ2-1,NA,CASGLAAHRNNEQFF,TGTGCTAGTGGTTTGGCAGCCCACCGCAACAATGAGCAGTTCTTC
few,TRBV3-1,TRBJ1-1,NA,CASSQAMTTNTEAFF,TGTGCCAGCAGCCAGGCGATGACAACGAACACTGAAGCTTTCTTT
many,TRBV7-9,TRBJ2-5,NA,CASTPAGGETQYF,TGTGCCAGCACTCCCGCTGGAGGGGAGACCCAGTACTTC
few,TRBV2,TRBJ2-5,TRBD2,CASSEAGGPGETQYF,TGTGCCAGCAGTGAGGCGGGAGGGCCGGGAGAGACCCAGTACTTC
NA,TRBV19,TRBJ2-1,TRBD2,CASSIGLADYSYNEQFF,TGTGCCAGTAGTATAGGACTAGCGGACTACTCCTACAATGAGCAGTTCTTC
many,TRBV28,TRBJ1-5,NA,CASSASNPQHF,TGTGCCAGCAGTGCCAGTAATCCCCAGCATTTT
NA,TRBV29-1,TRBJ2-1,TRBD2,CSPEVAGANEQFF,TGCAGCCCGGAGGTAGCGGGAGCCAATGAGCAGTTCTTC
few,TRBV6-1,TRBJ1-1,NA,CASSVLGGQNTEAFF,TGTGCCAGCAGTGTACTAGGGGGACAAAACACTGAAGCTTTCTTT
few,TRBV6-1,TRBJ1-1,NA,CASSELRGTEAFF,TGTGCCAGCAGTGAACTCAGGGGCACTGAAGCTTTCTTT
many,TRBV2,TRBJ2-4,TRBD1,CASRGDRVFKNIQYF,TGTGCCAGCAGGGGTGACAGGGTATTCAAAAACATTCAGTACTTC
NA,TRBV4-2,TRBJ2-1,NA,CASSQEGLTGYNEQFF,TGTGCCAGCAGCCAAGAAGGACTTACGGGTTACAATGAGCAGTTCTTC
NA,TRBV4-1,TRBJ2-3,TRBD1,CASQDRGRGATDTQYF,TGCGCCAGCCAGGACAGGGGGCGCGGGGCCACAGATACGCAGTATTTT
many,TRBV20-1,TRBJ2-5,NA,CSAPGTPQETQYF,TGCAGTGCCCCCGGGACTCCGCAAGAGACCCAGTACTTC
few,TRBV19,TRBJ1-5,NA,CASSPLEGQPQHF,TGTGCCAGTAGCCCACTAGAGGGTCAGCCCCAGCATTTT
few,TRBV2,TRBJ2-1,NA,CASIYSRTAFNNEQFF,TGTGCCAGCATTTACTCCCGAACTGCGTTCAACAATGAGCAGTTCTTC
NA,TRBV18,TRBJ2-7,NA,CASSPGGSAYEQYF,TGTGCCAGCAGCCCGGGCGGCAGTGCCTACGAGCAGTACTTC
many,TRBV28,TRBJ2-3,TRBD2,CASSSKKWGGDTQYF,TGTGCCAGCAGTTCCAAAAAGTGGGGGGGAGATACGCAGTATTTT
many,TRBV3-1,TRBJ1-5,TRBD1,CASSQEFAGGYNQPQHF,TGTGCCAGCAGCCAAGAGTTCGCAGGGGGGTACAATCAGCCCCAGCATTTT
many,TRBV12-3/TRBV12-4,TRBJ2-7,TRBD1,CASSSDRAPYEQYF,TGTGCCAGCAGTTCGGACAGGGCCCCCTACGAGCAGTACTTC
few,TRBV7-6,TRBJ2-7,TRBD1,CASSWDRSWSSYEQYF,TGTGCCAGCAGCTGGGACAGGTCCTGGAGCTCCTACGAGCAGTACTTC
NA,TRBV30,TRBJ1-5,NA,CAWSVRAPGQPQHF,TGTGCCTGGAGTGTACGGGCCCCCGGGCAGCCCCAGCATTTT
many,TRBV30,TRBJ1-1,NA,CAWSPLQNTEAFF,TGTGCCTGGAGTCCCCTACAGAACACTGAAGCTTTCTTT
many,TRBV12-3/TRBV12-4,TRBJ2-1,TRBD2,CASSLLAYYNEQFF,TGTGCCAGCAGCCTACTAGCGTACTACAATGAGCAGTTCTTC
many,TRBV11-3,TRBJ2-3,NA,CASSLNLGHGDTQYF,TGTGCCAGCAGCTTAAACCTGGGGCACGGAGATACGCAGTATTTT